This T cell receptor beta chain originates from a study of T cells expressing NK-cell markers. Study in general: Researchers got TCR beta repertoires out of sorted CD3+CD56+NKG2C+, CD3+CD56+NKG2C- and CD3+CD56-NKG2C+ T cells. The sequencing cohort of eight donors included seven HCMV-seropositive individuals and one seronegative individual. The study's findings and limits: More than five donors showed dominant NKG2C+ clonotypes comprising roughly 1.0-7.0% of their CD8+ T cells.

This CDR3 has 13 amino acids. Germline V gene sequence: CDR1 DFQATT, CDR2 SNEGSKA (reference sequence). The authors made TCR beta cDNA libraries by 5'RACE template switching. This switching added a universal primer site and UMIs. TCRdb re-called the 5' RACE reads and shows each CDR3 protein once, DNA omitted. The sample includes roughly 180,000 distinct CDR3 sequences. Details on this clonotype: No antigen is known for it.

The J gene is TRBJ2-7, the V gene TRBV20-1; TCRdb's D call, TRBD1, is unchecked because there is no DNA. Sample: blood T cells: a sorted CD56 or NKG2C T cell subset, CD4+ or CD8+ T cells, or bulk PBMC T cells (not recorded which). The source of this sequence is a woman aged 18-69 years in good health. The CDR3 reads CSAPSGSSYEQYF.